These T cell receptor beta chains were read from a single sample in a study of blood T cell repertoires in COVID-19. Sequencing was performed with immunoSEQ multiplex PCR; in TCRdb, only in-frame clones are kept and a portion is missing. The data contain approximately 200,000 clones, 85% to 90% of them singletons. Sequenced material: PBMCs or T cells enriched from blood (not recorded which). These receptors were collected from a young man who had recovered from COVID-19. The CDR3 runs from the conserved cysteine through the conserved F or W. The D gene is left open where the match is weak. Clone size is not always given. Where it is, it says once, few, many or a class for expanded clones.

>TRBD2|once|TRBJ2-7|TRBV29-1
TGCAGCGTTGATAACAGCGGGACTAGCGGGCGTTACGAGCAGTACTTC
CSVDNSGTSGRYEQYF
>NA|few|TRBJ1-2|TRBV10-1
TGCGCCAGCAGTGAGTCCCGGCAGGGCTATGGCTACACCTTC
CASSESRQGYGYTF
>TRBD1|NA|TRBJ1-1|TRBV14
TGTGCCAGCAGCCAAGTAATTTTTGGAGGGGGCGAAGCTTTCTTT
CASSQVIFGGGEAFF
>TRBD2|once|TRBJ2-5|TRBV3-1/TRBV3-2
TGTGCCAGCAGCCATCGTCTAGCGGGGGGGAAAGCCCTCAGAGAGACCCAGTACTTC
CASSHRLAGGKALRETQYF
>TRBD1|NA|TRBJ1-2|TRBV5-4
TGTGCCAGCAGCTGGGACAGGCCGTCTAACTATGGCTACACCTTC
CASSWDRPSNYGYTF
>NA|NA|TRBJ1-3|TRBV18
TGTGCCAGCTCACCAATACAGGGCGTTGGAAACACCATATATTTT
CASSPIQGVGNTIYF
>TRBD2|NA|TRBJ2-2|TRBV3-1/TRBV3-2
TGTGCCAGCAGCCAAGGACTAGCGGGACCGAACACCGGGGAGCTGTTTTTT
CASSQGLAGPNTGELFF
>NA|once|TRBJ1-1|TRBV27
TGTGCCAGCAGTTTATCAACAACGGCGGGTACTGAAGCTTTCTTT
CASSLSTTAGTEAFF
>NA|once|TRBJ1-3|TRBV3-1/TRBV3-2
TGTGCCAGCAGCCAAGATGGGACACCTGGAAACACCATATATTTT
CASSQDGTPGNTIYF
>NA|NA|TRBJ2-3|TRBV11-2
TGTGCCAGCAGCTTAGCAGGGGCCAAGAGCACAGATACGCAGTATTTT
CASSLAGAKSTDTQYF
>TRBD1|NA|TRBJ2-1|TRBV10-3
TGTGCCATCAGAGCAACAGGGGGACATGAGCAGTTCTTC
CAIRATGGHEQFF
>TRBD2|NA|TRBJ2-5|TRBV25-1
TGTGCCAGCAGTGAATCTGGGACTAGCGGGAGCAGAGAGACCCAGTACTTC
CASSESGTSGSRETQYF
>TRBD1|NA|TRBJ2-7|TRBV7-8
TGTGCCAGCAGCTTAGTGGGACAGGGGACTTCCTACGAGCAGTACTTC
CASSLVGQGTSYEQYF
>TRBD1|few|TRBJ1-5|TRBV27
TGTGCCAGCAGTGACAGGGCGAATCAGCCCCAGCATTTT
CASSDRANQPQHF
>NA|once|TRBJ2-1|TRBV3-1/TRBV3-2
TGTGCCAGCAGCCAAGTCCAGCGTTCCAATGAGCAGTTCTTC
CASSQVQRSNEQFF
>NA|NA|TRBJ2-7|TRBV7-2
TGTGCCAGCAGCTCAGCTATGCCGGGGTTCGAGCAGTACTTC
CASSSAMPGFEQYF
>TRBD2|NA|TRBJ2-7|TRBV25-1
TGTGCCAGCAGTGAAACTAGCGGGAGTGGGAGAGGAAGTAACGAGCAGTACTTC
CASSETSGSGRGSNEQYF
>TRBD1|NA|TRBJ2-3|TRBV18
TGTGCCAGCTCACCACAGGGACAGGGCGCAGATACGCAGTATTTT
CASSPQGQGADTQYF
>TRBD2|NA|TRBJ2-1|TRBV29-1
TGCAGCGTTGAGGGCCTAGCGGGAGTTAATGAGCAGTTCTTC
CSVEGLAGVNEQFF
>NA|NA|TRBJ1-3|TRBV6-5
TGTGCCAGCAGTTACTCAGGGACACTCTCTGGAAACACCATATATTTT
CASSYSGTLSGNTIYF
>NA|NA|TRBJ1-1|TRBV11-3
TGTGCCAGCAGCTTCAACAACCTTGAAGCTTTCTTT
CASSFNNLEAFF
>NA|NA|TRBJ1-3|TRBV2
TGTGCCAGCAGTGACAACAGGGCTGGAAACACCATATATTTT
CASSDNRAGNTIYF
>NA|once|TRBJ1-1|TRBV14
TGTGCCAGCAGCCAAGAAGGAGGTTACACTGAAGCTTTCTTT
CASSQEGGYTEAFF
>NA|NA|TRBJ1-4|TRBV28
TGTGCCAGCAGTTTATCGGGGTCACGACGGGAAAAACTGTTTTTT
CASSLSGSRREKLFF
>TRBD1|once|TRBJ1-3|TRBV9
TGTGCCAGCAGCGCGGGACAGGGGGCTGGAAACACCATATATTTT
CASSAGQGAGNTIYF
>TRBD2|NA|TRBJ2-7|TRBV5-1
TGCGCCAGCAGCGCCGGGACTAGCGGCACCTACGAGCAGTACTTC
CASSAGTSGTYEQYF
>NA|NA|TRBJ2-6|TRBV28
TGTGCCAGCACCCACGCCTATGGGGCCAACGTCCTGACTTTC
CASTHAYGANVLTF
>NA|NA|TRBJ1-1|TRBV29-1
TGCAGCGTTGTCACAAACACTGAAGCTTTCTTT
CSVVTNTEAFF
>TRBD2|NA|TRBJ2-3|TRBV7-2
TGTGCCAGCAGCCTACGACCGGGGGGGCTTGGCACAGATACGCAGTATTTT
CASSLRPGGLGTDTQYF
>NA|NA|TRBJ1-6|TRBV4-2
TGTGCCAGCAGCCAAGATTGGTTAGAGAGCTCCTATAATTCACCCCTCCACTTT
CASSQDWLESSYNSPLHF
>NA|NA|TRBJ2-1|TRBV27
TGTGCCAGCAGTAAAACAGGGTTCCCGGAACCGCGACAAGGGCAGTTCTTC
CASSKTGFPEPRQGQFF
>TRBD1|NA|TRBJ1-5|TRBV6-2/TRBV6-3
TGTGCCAGCAGTTACTTCTCCGGGACAGGGGGCGCGGGCAATCAGCCCCAGCATTTT
CASSYFSGTGGAGNQPQHF
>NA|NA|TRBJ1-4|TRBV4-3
TGCGCCAGCAGCCAAGTGCCGGGAACTAATGAAAAACTGTTTTTT
CASSQVPGTNEKLFF
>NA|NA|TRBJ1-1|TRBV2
TGTGCCAGCAGGCTTCAGGAGAACACTGAAGCTTTCTTT
CASRLQENTEAFF
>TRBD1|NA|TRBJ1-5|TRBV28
TGTGCCAGCAGCGCGACAGGGGGCCTAAATCAGCCCCAGCATTTT
CASSATGGLNQPQHF
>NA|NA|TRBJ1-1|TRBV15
TGTGCCACCAGCAGAGCAGGGCCAATGACTGAAGCTTTCTTT
CATSRAGPMTEAFF
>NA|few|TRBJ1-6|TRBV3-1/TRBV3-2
TGTGCCAGCAGCCGAGTGGGGGGGGTAGGGTCACCCCTCCACTTT
CASSRVGGVGSPLHF
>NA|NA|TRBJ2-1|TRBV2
TGTGCCAGCAGTGTATTGCGGGCGTCCTACAATGAGCAGTTCTTC
CASSVLRASYNEQFF
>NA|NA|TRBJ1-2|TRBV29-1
TGCAGCGTTGAAAACACAGATAACTATGGCTACACCTTC
CSVENTDNYGYTF
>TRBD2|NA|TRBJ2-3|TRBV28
TGTGCCAGCCGGCTAGCGGGAGGCACAGATACGCAGTATTTT
CASRLAGGTDTQYF
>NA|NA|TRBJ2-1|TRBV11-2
TGTGCCAGCAGCCAATACATCACGGGGGACCTTTACAATGAGCAGTTCTTC
CASSQYITGDLYNEQFF
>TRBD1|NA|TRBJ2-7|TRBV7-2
TGTGCCAGCAGCCCTCAGACAGGGGGCCTCGGCGAGCAGTACTTC
CASSPQTGGLGEQYF
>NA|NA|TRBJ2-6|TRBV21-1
TGTGCCAGCAGCAAAGGGCCGACGAGCGTCTCTGGGGCCAACGTCCTGACTTTC
CASSKGPTSVSGANVLTF
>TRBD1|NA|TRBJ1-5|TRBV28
TGTGCCAGCAGCCGCCAGGGGGCTTGGCAGCCCCAGCATTTT
CASSRQGAWQPQHF
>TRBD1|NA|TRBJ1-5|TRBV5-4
TGTGCCAGCAGCCCGGCCCCCGGGACAGACAATCAGCCCCAGCATTTT
CASSPAPGTDNQPQHF
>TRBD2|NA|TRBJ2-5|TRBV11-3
TGTGCCAGCAGCTTGGGGACTAGTATCCAAGAGACCCAGTACTTC
CASSLGTSIQETQYF
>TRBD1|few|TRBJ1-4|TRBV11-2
TGTGCCAGCAGCACGTGGACAGGGAAGGATTATGAAAAACTGTTTTTT
CASSTWTGKDYEKLFF
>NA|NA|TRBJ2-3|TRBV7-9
TGTGCCAGCAGCTTGGAAGGACTTATGGGCCTCACAGATACGCAGTATTTT
CASSLEGLMGLTDTQYF
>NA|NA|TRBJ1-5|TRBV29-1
TGCAGCGTTGTTGGCGGGGTGGGGCCCCAGCATTTT
CSVVGGVGPQHF
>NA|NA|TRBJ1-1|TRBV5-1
TGCGCCAGCAGCCAGACAGTCATGAACACTGAAGCTTTCTTT
CASSQTVMNTEAFF